A selection of T cell receptor beta chains follows, all from one sample in a study of human T cells and chemical hapten exposure. TCRdb re-called the RACE reads with MiXCR, one entry per CDR3 protein. The sample lists about 110,000 distinct CDR3 sequences; 8% to 13% were seen once. This specimen was whole blood, taken in connection with sensitization to the hapten diphenylcyclopropenone (DPC). These receptors originate from a woman aged 40 to 55 with alopecia areata. Some clones in this sample may be carry-over from other donors' samples. The CDR3 runs from the conserved cysteine through the conserved F or W. Fields, in order: CDR3 protein, CDR3 DNA, CDR3 length, J gene, V gene, D gene, clone size. D genes are given only for firm matches. Clone size appears in some rows only: once, few, many, or a class for an expanded clone.

CASSLDPGAHEQYF | TGTGCCAGCAGCTTAGATCCCGGGGCGCACGAGCAGTACTTC | 14 | TRBJ2-7 | TRBV7-6 | - | -
CASSQTGDPSSPLHF | TGTGCCAGCAGTCAAACAGGGGACCCTAGTTCACCCCTCCACTTT | 15 | TRBJ1-6 | TRBV7-9 | TRBD1 | many
CASSLDNPGSTEAFF | TGTGCCAGCAGCTTAGATAATCCAGGATCAACTGAAGCTTTCTTT | 15 | TRBJ1-1 | TRBV7-9 | - | many
CSSSSLLATGELFF | TGCAGTTCTAGCTCGCTCCTAGCGACCGGGGAGCTGTTTTTT | 14 | TRBJ2-2 | TRBV20-1 | - | many
CAWSGLYTEAFF | TGTGCCTGGAGTGGTTTGTACACTGAAGCTTTCTTT | 12 | TRBJ1-1 | TRBV30 | - | few
CASSAAGQGGAEAFF | TGTGCCAGCAGCGCAGCTGGACAGGGCGGCGCTGAAGCTTTCTTT | 15 | TRBJ1-1 | TRBV9 | TRBD1 | -
CASSQRGTEAFF | TGTGCCAGCAGCCAGAGGGGCACTGAAGCTTTCTTT | 12 | TRBJ1-1 | TRBV3-1 | - | few
CASSPPGRARYEQFF | TGTGCCAGCAGCCCCCCTGGAAGGGCTCGGTATGAGCAGTTCTTC | 15 | TRBJ2-1 | TRBV14 | - | -
CASSLSGGRAEAFF | TGTGCCAGCAGCCTAAGCGGGGGGCGCGCTGAAGCTTTCTTT | 14 | TRBJ1-1 | TRBV3-1 | - | -
CASSPLERGAEAFF | TGTGCCAGCTCACCCCTCGAGCGAGGCGCTGAAGCTTTCTTT | 14 | TRBJ1-1 | TRBV18 | - | -
CASSSSGRDNEQFF | TGTGCCAGCAGTTCTAGCGGGAGAGACAATGAGCAGTTCTTC | 14 | TRBJ2-1 | TRBV28 | TRBD2 | few
CASSLGSGQNYEQYF | TGCGCCAGCAGCTTGGGATCCGGACAGAACTACGAGCAGTACTTC | 15 | TRBJ2-7 | TRBV5-1 | - | few
CASSRSTGAAFF | TGTGCCAGCAGCCGCTCGACAGGGGCAGCTTTCTTT | 12 | TRBJ1-1 | TRBV7-2 | TRBD1 | many
CVTSDPRGGSEKLFF | TGTGTCACCAGTGATCCCAGGGGAGGCTCTGAAAAACTGTTTTTT | 15 | TRBJ1-4 | TRBV24-1 | - | -
CASVPGRTSTDTQYF | TGTGCCAGCGTTCCCGGGCGAACTAGCACAGATACGCAGTATTTT | 15 | TRBJ2-3 | TRBV6-2/TRBV6-3 | - | many
CASSLVSGRKSNEQFF | TGTGCCAGCAGTTTAGTTAGCGGGAGGAAGAGCAATGAGCAGTTCTTC | 16 | TRBJ2-1 | TRBV28 | TRBD2 | -
CASSLSGQNQPQHF | TGCGCCAGCAGCTTGTCAGGACAGAATCAGCCCCAGCATTTT | 14 | TRBJ1-5 | TRBV5-1 | - | many
CSARVRTEAKNIQYF | TGCAGTGCTAGAGTCCGGACAGAAGCCAAAAACATTCAGTACTTC | 15 | TRBJ2-4 | TRBV20-1 | - | many
CASRPGLAQETQYF | TGTGCCAGCAGACCCGGACTAGCCCAAGAGACCCAGTACTTC | 14 | TRBJ2-5 | TRBV28 | TRBD2 | medium-sized
CASNPGQGNSPLHF | TGTGCCAGCAATCCGGGACAGGGTAATTCACCCCTCCACTTT | 14 | TRBJ1-6 | TRBV7-2 | TRBD1 | many
CASSTGGSGNTIYF | TGTGCCAGCAGTACAGGGGGCTCTGGAAACACCATATATTTT | 14 | TRBJ1-3 | TRBV28 | TRBD1 | few
CAISEQVKNTEAFF | TGTGCCATCAGTGAGCAGGTTAAGAACACTGAAGCTTTCTTT | 14 | TRBJ1-1 | TRBV10-3 | - | many
CASSYGRDRTNYGYTF | TGTGCCAGCAGTTACGGGAGGGACAGAACTAACTATGGCTACACCTTC | 16 | TRBJ1-2 | TRBV6-6 | TRBD1 | many
CASSRGTAMNTEAFF | TGTGCCAGCAGCCGAGGGACGGCCATGAACACTGAAGCTTTCTTT | 15 | TRBJ1-1 | TRBV7-2 | - | -
CASSLTRDNEQFF | TGTGCCAGCAGCTTAACGAGAGACAATGAGCAGTTCTTC | 13 | TRBJ2-1 | TRBV7-2 | - | few
CASSQDSLAGARGEQFF | TGTGCCAGCAGCCAAGATAGTCTAGCGGGGGCTCGAGGTGAGCAGTTCTTC | 17 | TRBJ2-1 | TRBV4-2 | TRBD2 | -
CASSPGGRAQETQYF | TGTGCCAGCAGCCCAGGGGGCAGGGCTCAAGAGACCCAGTACTTC | 15 | TRBJ2-5 | TRBV7-2 | TRBD1 | few
CAAKGAGEKLFF | TGTGCCGCCAAGGGGGCAGGCGAAAAACTGTTTTTT | 12 | TRBJ1-4 | TRBV25-1 | TRBD1 | many
CASSLNSYEQYF | TGTGCCAGCAGCTTGAACTCCTACGAGCAGTACTTC | 12 | TRBJ2-7 | TRBV7-2 | - | -
CASSPRTNPNTGELFF | TGTGCCAGCAGTCCGAGGACTAACCCTAACACCGGGGAGCTGTTTTTT | 16 | TRBJ2-2 | TRBV27 | - | many
CASRPGGQGQYEQYF | TGTGCCAGCCGCCCGGGGGGACAGGGGCAGTACGAGCAGTACTTC | 15 | TRBJ2-7 | TRBV7-2 | TRBD1 | many
CSASLPSYEQYF | TGCAGTGCTAGCTTGCCTTCCTACGAGCAGTACTTC | 12 | TRBJ2-7 | TRBV20-1 | - | many
CASSQLGQGSFGYTF | TGCGCCAGCAGCCAACTGGGACAGGGGAGTTTTGGCTACACCTTC | 15 | TRBJ1-2 | TRBV4-3 | TRBD1 | few
CASSPELAVYEQYF | TGTGCCAGCAGCCCCGAACTAGCGGTTTACGAGCAGTACTTC | 14 | TRBJ2-7 | TRBV21-1 | - | -
CASSAPGPGREKLFF | TGTGCCAGCAGTGCCCCGGGACCCGGAAGGGAAAAACTGTTTTTT | 15 | TRBJ1-4 | TRBV6-5 | - | few
CASSSRGQPQHF | TGTGCCAGCAGCTCGCGCGGGCAGCCCCAGCATTTT | 12 | TRBJ1-5 | TRBV7-2 | - | once
CASSVRDPGVGTEAFF | TGTGCCAGCAGTGTCCGGGACCCTGGGGTGGGGACTGAAGCTTTCTTT | 16 | TRBJ1-1 | TRBV12-3/TRBV12-4 | - | few
CASSLGPEYEQYF | TGTGCCAGCAGCTTAGGTCCGGAATACGAGCAGTACTTC | 13 | TRBJ2-7 | TRBV11-2 | - | many
CASSVQQGESYEQYF | TGTGCCAGCAGCGTGCAACAGGGTGAGAGCTACGAGCAGTACTTC | 15 | TRBJ2-7 | TRBV11-2 | - | few
CASSPNPGGDTEAFF | TGTGCCAGCAGTCCGAACCCCGGGGGCGACACTGAAGCTTTCTTT | 15 | TRBJ1-1 | TRBV6-2/TRBV6-3 | - | few
CASSLGEAPLNTQYF | TGTGCCAGCAGTTTGGGGGAGGCCCCCCTGAATACGCAGTATTTT | 15 | TRBJ2-3 | TRBV27 | - | -
CASSWGTASRELFF | TGCGCCAGCAGCTGGGGGACAGCCTCCCGGGAGCTGTTTTTT | 14 | TRBJ2-2 | TRBV5-1 | TRBD1 | many
CAISDSYGYTF | TGTGCCATCAGTGATAGTTATGGCTACACCTTC | 11 | TRBJ1-2 | TRBV10-3 | - | many
CASSLSSVHGYTF | TGTGCCAGCAGCCTCTCGAGTGTTCATGGCTACACCTTC | 13 | TRBJ1-2 | TRBV28 | - | few
CASSLNPFMKQYF | TGTGCCAGCAGTTTAAATCCCTTTATGAAGCAGTACTTC | 13 | TRBJ2-7 | TRBV28 | - | many